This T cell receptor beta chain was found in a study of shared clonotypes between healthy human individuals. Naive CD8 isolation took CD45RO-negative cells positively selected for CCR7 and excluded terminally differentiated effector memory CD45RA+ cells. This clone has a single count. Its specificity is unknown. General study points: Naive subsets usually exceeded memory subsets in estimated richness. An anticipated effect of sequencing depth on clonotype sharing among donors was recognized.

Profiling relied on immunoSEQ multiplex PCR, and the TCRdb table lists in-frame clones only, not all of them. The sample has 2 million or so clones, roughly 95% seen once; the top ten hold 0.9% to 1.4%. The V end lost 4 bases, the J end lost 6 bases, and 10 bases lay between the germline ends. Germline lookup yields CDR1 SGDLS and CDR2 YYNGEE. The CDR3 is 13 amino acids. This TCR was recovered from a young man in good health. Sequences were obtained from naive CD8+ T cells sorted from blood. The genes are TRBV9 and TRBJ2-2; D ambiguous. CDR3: CASSTRDPGELFF. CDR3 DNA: TGTGCCAGCAGCACAAGGGATCCCGGGGAGCTGTTTTTT.